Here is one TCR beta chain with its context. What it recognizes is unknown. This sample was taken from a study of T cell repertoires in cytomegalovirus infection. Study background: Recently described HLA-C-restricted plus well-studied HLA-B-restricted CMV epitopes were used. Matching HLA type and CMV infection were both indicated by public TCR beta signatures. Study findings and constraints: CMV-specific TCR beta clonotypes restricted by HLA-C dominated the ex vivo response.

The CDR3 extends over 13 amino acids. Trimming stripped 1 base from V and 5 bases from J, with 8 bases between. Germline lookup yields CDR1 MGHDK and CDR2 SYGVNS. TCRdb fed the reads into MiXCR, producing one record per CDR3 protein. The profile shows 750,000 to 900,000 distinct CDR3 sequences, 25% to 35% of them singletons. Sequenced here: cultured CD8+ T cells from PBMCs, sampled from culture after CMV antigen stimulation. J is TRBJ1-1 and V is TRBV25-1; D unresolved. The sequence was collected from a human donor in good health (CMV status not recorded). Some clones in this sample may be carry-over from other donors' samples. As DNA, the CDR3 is TGTGCCAGCAGTGAATTTTATGGAACTGAAGCTTTCTTT. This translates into CASSEFYGTEAFF.